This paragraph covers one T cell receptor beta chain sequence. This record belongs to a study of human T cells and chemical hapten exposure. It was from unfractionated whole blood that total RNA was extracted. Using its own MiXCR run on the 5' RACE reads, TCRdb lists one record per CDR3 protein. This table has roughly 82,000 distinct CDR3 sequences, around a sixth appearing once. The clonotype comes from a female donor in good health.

CDR3 sequence (DNA): TGTGCCAGCAGTTACAAAGAGGGCACTGCAAAGGGGCACCATGGCTACACCTTC. As protein: CASSYKEGTAKGHHGYTF. The J gene is TRBJ1-2, the V gene TRBV6-5; D possibly corresponds to TRBD1 (5 bases). Deletions cut 2 bases from V and 6 bases from J, with 25 bases between. Looked up from germline, CDR1 is MNHEY and CDR2 is SVGAGI. This CDR3 region has 18 residues.